This entry features one T cell receptor (beta chain) sequence. This record belongs to a study of control samples from healthy donors and cancer patients. Method: immunoSEQ multiplex PCR; TCRdb's copy keeps in-frame clones and lacks some. The sample has some 120,000 clones, 80% to 95% seen once. Trimming took 3 bases from V and 10 from J; bases not matched to a gene: 14. CDR1 is LGHDT, CDR2 YNNKEL, per germline (reference sequence). The CDR3 has 17 residues. This sequence was found in a man between 18 and 29 years old in good health. Sequencing was carried out using blood. V is TRBV3-1 (or the pseudogene TRBV3-2) and J is TRBJ1-6; TRBD1 aligns across 8 bases. DNA for the CDR3: TGTGCCAGCAGCCACCCCCTCAGACAGGGGTTAGGATCACCCCTCCACTTT. Protein product: CASSHPLRQGLGSPLHF.